This T cell receptor (beta chain) was sequenced in a study of identical twins. Study observations and caveats: Insertions were fewer in abundant cord blood beta clonotypes, whereas memory repertoires showed none of this pattern. Out-of-frame beta chain sequences displayed weaker excess sharing between twins. Cross-sectional statistics, not tracking of the same donors, supported the conclusions.

cDNA molecules carried unique molecular identifiers, and template switching added a universal primer site. Using its own MiXCR run on the 5' RACE reads, TCRdb lists one record per CDR3 protein. The table has approximately 1.8 million distinct CDR3 sequences, less than 35% seen once. The CDR3 runs to 16 residues. V lost 3 bases and J lost 11; bases outside the gene matches: 17. Germline V gene lookup returns CDR1 SGHKS and CDR2 YYEKEE (reference sequence). Details on this clonotype: Its antigen is currently unknown.

The sequencing input was cord blood. The rearrangement joins TRBV5-5 to TRBJ2-5; 9 bases align to TRBD1. The sequence came from a newborn girl in good health. This chain's CDR3 is CASSSIRDRVLNEQYF. The CDR3 region has the DNA TGTGCCAGCAGCTCAATTCGGGACAGGGTTTTAAATGAGCAGTACTTC.